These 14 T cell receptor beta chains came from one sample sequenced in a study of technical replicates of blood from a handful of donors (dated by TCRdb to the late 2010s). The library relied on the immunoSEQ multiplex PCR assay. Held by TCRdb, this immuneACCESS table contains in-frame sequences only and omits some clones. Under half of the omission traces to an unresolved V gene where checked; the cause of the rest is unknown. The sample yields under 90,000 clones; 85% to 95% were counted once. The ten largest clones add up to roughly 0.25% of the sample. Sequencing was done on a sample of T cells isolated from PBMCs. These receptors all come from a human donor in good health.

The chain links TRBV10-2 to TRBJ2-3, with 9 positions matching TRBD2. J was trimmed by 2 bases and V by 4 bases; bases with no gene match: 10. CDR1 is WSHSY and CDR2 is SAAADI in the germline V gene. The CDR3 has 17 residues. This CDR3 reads CASSGVIAGDYTDTQYF. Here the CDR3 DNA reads TGCGCCAGCAGTGGCGTAATAGCGGGGGATTACACAGATACGCAGTATTTT.

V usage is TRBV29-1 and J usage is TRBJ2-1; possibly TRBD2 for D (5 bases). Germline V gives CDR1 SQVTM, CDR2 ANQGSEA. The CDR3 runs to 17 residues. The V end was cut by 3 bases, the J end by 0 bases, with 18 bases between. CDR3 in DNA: TGCAGCGTTGATGAAGCTGCTAGCACGATCTCCTACAATGAGCAGTTCTTC. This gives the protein CSVDEAASTISYNEQFF.

This CDR3 reads CASSLEIQGYNEQFF. The CDR3 region has the DNA TGTGCCAGCAGCTTAGAAATACAGGGTTACAATGAGCAGTTCTTC. The rearrangement joins TRBV7-2 to TRBJ2-1, with D perhaps TRBD1 (6 bases). Germline CDR1 reads SGHTA; CDR2 reads FQGNSA. Trimming cost V 1 base and J 4 bases, with 11 bases left between them. The CDR3 contains 15 residues. The whole variable domain, remainder taken from reference TRBV7-2 and TRBJ2-1, is GAGVSQSPSNKVTEKGKDVELRCDPISGHTALYWYRQSLGQGLEFLIYFQGNSAPDKSGLPSDRFSAERTGGSVSTLTIQRTQQEDSAVYLCASSLEIQGYNEQFFGPGTRLTVL.

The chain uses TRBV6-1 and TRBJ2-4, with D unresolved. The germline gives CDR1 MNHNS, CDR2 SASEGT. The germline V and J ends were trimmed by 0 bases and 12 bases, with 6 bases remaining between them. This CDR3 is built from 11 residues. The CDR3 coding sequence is TGTGCCAGCAGTGAAGCGAGAGCTCAGTACTTC. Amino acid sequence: CASSEARAQYF.

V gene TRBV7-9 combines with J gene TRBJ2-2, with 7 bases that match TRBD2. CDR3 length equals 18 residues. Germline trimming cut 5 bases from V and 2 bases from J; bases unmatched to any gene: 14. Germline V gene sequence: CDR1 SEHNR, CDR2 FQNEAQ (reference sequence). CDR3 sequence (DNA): TGTGCCAGCAGCCCCCGGCGGGGGATCCGGAATAACACCGGGGAGCTGTTTTTT. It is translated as CASSPRRGIRNNTGELFF.

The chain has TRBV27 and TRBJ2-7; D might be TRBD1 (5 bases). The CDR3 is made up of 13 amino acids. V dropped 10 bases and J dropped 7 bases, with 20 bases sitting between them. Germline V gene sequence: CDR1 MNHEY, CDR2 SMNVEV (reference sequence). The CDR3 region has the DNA TGTGCCACCTCGAACAGGCGCCCTGGAGAGCAGTACTTC. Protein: CATSNRRPGEQYF.

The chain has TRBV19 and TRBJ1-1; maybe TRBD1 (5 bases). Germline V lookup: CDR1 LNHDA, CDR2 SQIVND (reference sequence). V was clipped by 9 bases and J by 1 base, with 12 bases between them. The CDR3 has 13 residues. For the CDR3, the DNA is TGTGCCAGCGGGGGACCCTCGAACACTGAAGCTTTCTTT. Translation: CASGGPSNTEAFF.

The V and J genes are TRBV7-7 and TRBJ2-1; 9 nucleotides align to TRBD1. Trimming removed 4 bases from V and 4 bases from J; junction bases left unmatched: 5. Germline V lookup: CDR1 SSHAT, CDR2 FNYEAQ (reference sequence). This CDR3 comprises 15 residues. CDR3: CASSSGTGTYNEQFF. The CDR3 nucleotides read TGTGCCAGCAGCTCCGGGACAGGGACTTACAATGAGCAGTTCTTC.

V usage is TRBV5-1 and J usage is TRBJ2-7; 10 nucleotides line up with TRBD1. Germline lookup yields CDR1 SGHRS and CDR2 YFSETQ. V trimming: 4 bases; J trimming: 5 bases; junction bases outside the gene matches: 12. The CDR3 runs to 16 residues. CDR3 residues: CASSPKSGTGENEQYF. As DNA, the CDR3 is TGCGCCAGCAGCCCCAAGTCCGGGACAGGGGAGAACGAGCAGTACTTC.

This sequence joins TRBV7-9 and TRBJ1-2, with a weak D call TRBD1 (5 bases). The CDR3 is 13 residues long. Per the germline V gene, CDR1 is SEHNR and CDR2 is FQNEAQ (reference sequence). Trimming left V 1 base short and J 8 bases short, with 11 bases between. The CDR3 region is CASSLGRGLGYTF. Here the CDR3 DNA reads TGTGCCAGCAGCTTAGGAAGGGGATTAGGCTACACCTTC.

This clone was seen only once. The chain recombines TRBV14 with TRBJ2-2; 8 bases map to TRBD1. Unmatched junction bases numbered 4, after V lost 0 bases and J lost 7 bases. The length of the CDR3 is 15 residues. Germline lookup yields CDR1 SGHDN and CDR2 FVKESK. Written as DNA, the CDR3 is TGTGCCAGCAGCCAAGACAGGGGGCTAGGCGGGGAGCTGTTTTTT. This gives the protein CASSQDRGLGGELFF.

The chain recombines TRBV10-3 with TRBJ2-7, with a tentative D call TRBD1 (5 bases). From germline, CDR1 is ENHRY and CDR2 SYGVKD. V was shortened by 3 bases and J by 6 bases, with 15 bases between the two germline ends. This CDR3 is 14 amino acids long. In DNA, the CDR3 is TGTGCCATCAGTGAAACGGACAACCGTCTCGAGCAGTACTTC. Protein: CAISETDNRLEQYF.

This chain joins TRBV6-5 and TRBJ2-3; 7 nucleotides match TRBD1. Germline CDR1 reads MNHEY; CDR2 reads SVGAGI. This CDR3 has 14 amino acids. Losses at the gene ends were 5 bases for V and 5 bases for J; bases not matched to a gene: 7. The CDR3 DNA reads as TGTGCCAGCAGTCGACAGGGTGGCGTAGATACGCAGTATTTT. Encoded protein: CASSRQGGVDTQYF.

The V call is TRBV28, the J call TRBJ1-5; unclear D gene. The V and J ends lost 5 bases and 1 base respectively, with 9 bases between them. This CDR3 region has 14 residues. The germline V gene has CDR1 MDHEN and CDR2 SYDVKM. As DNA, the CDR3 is TGTGCCAGCAGTCGCGACACCAGCAATCAGCCCCAGCATTTT. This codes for CASSRDTSNQPQHF.